This record concerns one T cell receptor (beta chain) sequence. Its target is not known. This record comes from a study of OX40 agonist ivuxolimab in advanced cancers. General study results and limits: Some nonresponders likewise displayed low normalized T-cell clonal expansion.

Sequencing was performed with immunoSEQ multiplex PCR; in TCRdb, only in-frame clones are kept and a portion is missing. The sample shows roughly 80,000 clones, approximately 91% of them seen only once. The CDR3 is 14 amino acids. Germline trimming cut 4 bases from V and 1 base from J; bases unmatched to any gene: 2. The germline V gene has CDR1 SGHNT and CDR2 YYREEE (reference sequence). The J gene is TRBJ2-7, the V gene TRBV5-4; TRBD2 matches at 10 bases. The receptor was derived from an adult with an advanced solid tumor such as melanoma, head and neck, liver or kidney cancer. The source material was CD4+ or CD8+ T cells sorted from blood, sampled in a trial of the OX40 agonist ivuxolimab. DNA of the CDR3: TGTGCCAGCAGCGGGACTAGCGAGTCCTACGAGCAGTACTTC. Its translation: CASSGTSESYEQYF.